This TCR beta chain appears in the sequencing data of a study of early T cells in non-severe SARS-CoV-2 infection. TCRdb processed the 5' RACE reads anew with MiXCR; each CDR3 protein has one entry. Counted here are about 110,000 distinct CDR3 sequences, around 10% occurring once; the ten biggest clones make up about 7.6%. This clonotype was seen only a few times. Material for sequencing was whole blood. The receptor comes from an adult who was a healthcare worker with PCR-confirmed SARS-CoV-2 infection or an uninfected control (not recorded which).

DNA of the CDR3: TGTGCCAGCAGCTTCGACAGGGTGGGACAGCCCCAGCATTTT. This encodes CASSFDRVGQPQHF. The genes are TRBV7-2 and TRBJ1-5; 7 bases are a match to TRBD1. Looked up from germline, CDR1 is SGHTA and CDR2 is FQGNSA. The CDR3 consists of 14 residues. Trimming took 3 bases from V and 7 from J; bases not matched to a gene: 6.